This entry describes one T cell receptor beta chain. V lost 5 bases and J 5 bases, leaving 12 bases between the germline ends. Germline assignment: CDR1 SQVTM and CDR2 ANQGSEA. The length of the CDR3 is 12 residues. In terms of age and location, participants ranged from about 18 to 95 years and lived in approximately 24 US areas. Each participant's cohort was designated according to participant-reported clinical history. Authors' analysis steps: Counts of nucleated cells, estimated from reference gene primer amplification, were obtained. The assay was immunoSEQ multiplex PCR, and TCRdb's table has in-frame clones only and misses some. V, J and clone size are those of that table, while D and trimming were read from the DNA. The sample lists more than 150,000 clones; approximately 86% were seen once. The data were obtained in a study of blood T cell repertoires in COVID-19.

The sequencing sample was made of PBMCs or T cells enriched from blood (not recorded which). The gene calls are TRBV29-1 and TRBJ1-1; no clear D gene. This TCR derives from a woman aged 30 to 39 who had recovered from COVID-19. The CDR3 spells CSVNRGWTEAFF. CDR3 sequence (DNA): TGCAGCGTTAACCGGGGTTGGACTGAAGCTTTCTTT.